This is a list of T cell receptor beta chains from one sample in a study of Ad26.COV2.S vaccination and SARS-CoV-2 variants. Measured with immunoSEQ multiplex PCR; TCRdb has only the in-frame clones, and not every one. The repertoire includes approximately 300,000 clones, 86% of them detected once, and roughly 2.1% sits in the top ten. Source: peripheral blood, taken in a trial of Ad26.COV2.S vaccine versus placebo. These receptors came from a person aged 18-65 years who received the Ad26.COV2.S COVID-19 vaccine or a placebo. Both conserved end residues are part of each CDR3. A D gene is named only where the DNA matches it firmly. Size values are once, few and many counts, or a class for expanded clones, and some rows have none.

CAWKSKNNYGYTF,TGTGCCTGGAAGTCCAAAAATAACTATGGCTACACCTTC,.,TRBJ1-2,.,TRBV30
CASSWGLAGNTGELFF,TGTGCCAGCAGCTGGGGACTAGCGGGGAACACCGGGGAGCTGTTTTTT,TRBD2,TRBJ2-2,.,TRBV5-4
CASSPRGGQRNEQFF,TGTGCCAGCTCACCACGAGGGGGACAAAGGAATGAGCAGTTCTTC,.,TRBJ2-1,.,TRBV18
CAGRGSNQPQHF,TGTGCCGGACGGGGGAGCAATCAGCCCCAGCATTTT,.,TRBJ1-5,.,TRBV28
CSVSGTSSYEQYF,TGCAGCGTGTCAGGGACCAGCTCCTACGAGCAGTACTTC,.,TRBJ2-7,.,TRBV29-1
CASSQDPAGGPGTGELFF,TGTGCCAGCAGCCAAGATCCAGCGGGGGGGCCGGGCACCGGGGAGCTGTTTTTT,TRBD2,TRBJ2-2,.,TRBV4-2
CASSLRGGPHNEQFF,TGTGCCAGCAGCTTGCGGGGGGGCCCCCACAATGAGCAGTTCTTC,TRBD2,TRBJ2-1,once,TRBV5-4
CASSYGSGGTEAFF,TGTGCCAGCAGTTATGGGTCGGGGGGCACTGAAGCTTTCTTT,.,TRBJ1-1,.,TRBV6-5
CASSSPGGYGYTF,TGTGCCAGCAGCTCCCCAGGGGGCTATGGCTACACCTTC,TRBD1,TRBJ1-2,.,TRBV12-3/TRBV12-4
CASSFGDRPTEAFF,TGTGCCAGCAGCTTCGGTGACAGACCCACTGAAGCTTTCTTT,.,TRBJ1-1,.,TRBV11-2
CSARDGEPQYF,TGCAGTGCGAGAGACGGGGAACCTCAGTACTTC,.,TRBJ2-5,.,TRBV20-1
CSVGDNYGYTF,TGCAGCGTTGGGGATAACTATGGCTACACCTTC,.,TRBJ1-2,once,TRBV29-1
CASRDIQGTPTGAFF,TGTGCCAGCAGAGACATACAGGGGACTCCTACGGGAGCTTTCTTT,TRBD1,TRBJ1-1,.,TRBV2
CASSIGGTGIPYEQYF,TGTGCCAGTAGTATAGGTGGGACAGGGATCCCCTACGAGCAGTACTTC,TRBD1,TRBJ2-7,.,TRBV19
CAWSVLQGYGYTF,TGTGCCTGGAGTGTCTTGCAGGGTTATGGCTACACCTTC,.,TRBJ1-2,.,TRBV30
CAWRVEAGGLGTQYF,TGTGCCTGGAGGGTCGAAGCGGGGGGGCTGGGGACCCAGTACTTC,TRBD2,TRBJ2-5,once,TRBV30
CATSSGGPQQGARGTQYF,TGTGCCACCAGCAGCGGGGGCCCTCAACAGGGGGCGAGAGGTACGCAGTATTTT,TRBD1,TRBJ2-3,.,TRBV15
CASSERDRSYF,TGTGCCAGCAGTGAACGGGACAGGTCCTACTTC,TRBD1,TRBJ2-7,.,TRBV2
CASSQTGGWVYGYTF,TGTGCCAGCAGCCAAACAGGGGGCTGGGTCTATGGCTACACCTTC,TRBD1,TRBJ1-2,.,TRBV27
CASSQDLGREDYGYTF,TGCGCCAGCAGCCAAGATCTGGGTAGGGAGGACTATGGCTACACCTTC,.,TRBJ1-2,.,TRBV4-3
CASSQDKESSGNTIYF,TGTGCCAGCAGCCAAGATAAGGAGTCCTCTGGAAACACCATATATTTT,.,TRBJ1-3,.,TRBV3-1/TRBV3-2
CASSFWGRANEQFF,TGTGCCAGCAGCTTTTGGGGGAGGGCCAATGAGCAGTTCTTC,TRBD2,TRBJ2-1,.,TRBV7-9
CASRVPGLAGGSYEQYF,TGTGCCAGCAGGGTCCCGGGACTAGCGGGGGGCTCCTACGAGCAGTACTTC,TRBD2,TRBJ2-7,.,TRBV27
CSVPGPSNTGELFF,TGCAGCGTTCCAGGACCTTCGAACACCGGGGAGCTGTTTTTT,.,TRBJ2-2,.,TRBV29-1
CASGETPKKTSGGALTYQETQYF,TGTGCTAGTGGTGAAACTCCCAAAAAGACTAGCGGGGGGGCCCTTACGTACCAAGAGACCCAGTACTTC,TRBD2,TRBJ2-5,.,TRBV12-5
CASSLAISGGLGDNEQFF,TGCGCCAGCAGCTTGGCCATTTCGGGGGGACTAGGCGACAATGAGCAGTTCTTC,TRBD2,TRBJ2-1,.,TRBV5-1
CASSSPPIAGGPPYNEQFF,TGTGCCAGCAGCTCTCCCCCTATAGCGGGGGGGCCTCCCTACAATGAGCAGTTCTTC,TRBD2,TRBJ2-1,.,TRBV5-6
CASSQSGGDYNEQFF,TGCGCCAGCAGCCAAAGCGGGGGGGATTACAATGAGCAGTTCTTC,TRBD2,TRBJ2-1,.,TRBV4-1
CASYEQGVRTEAFF,TGCGCCAGCTACGAACAGGGGGTGAGGACTGAAGCTTTCTTT,TRBD1,TRBJ1-1,.,TRBV5-1
CASSNTWDSYGYTF,TGTGCCAGTAGCAATACCTGGGACAGCTATGGCTACACCTTC,TRBD1,TRBJ1-2,.,TRBV19
CASSLSGTSGFGSYNEQFF,TGTGCCAGCAGTTTATCGGGGACTAGCGGGTTCGGCTCCTACAATGAGCAGTTCTTC,TRBD2,TRBJ2-1,.,TRBV27
CASRELTLQGTNEKLFF,TGTGCCAGCAGAGAGCTCACCCTCCAGGGCACAAATGAAAAACTGTTTTTT,.,TRBJ1-4,.,TRBV2
CASSFRQGGNQPQHF,TGTGCCAGCAGCTTTAGACAGGGCGGCAATCAGCCCCAGCATTTT,TRBD1,TRBJ1-5,.,TRBV7-2
CASSYSWTVNTEAFF,TGTGCCAGCAGTTACTCTTGGACAGTGAACACTGAAGCTTTCTTT,.,TRBJ1-1,.,TRBV6-5
CASSQPKTGAGNTIYF,TGTGCCAGCAGCCAACCCAAGACAGGAGCTGGAAACACCATATATTTT,.,TRBJ1-3,.,TRBV3-1/TRBV3-2
CASSVAANKEGYTF,TGTGCCAGCAGCGTAGCTGCGAACAAGGAGGGCTACACCTTC,.,TRBJ1-2,.,TRBV9
CASSERRRETQYF,TGTGCCAGCAGTGAACGCAGGCGGGAGACCCAGTACTTC,.,TRBJ2-5,.,TRBV2
CASSQIFRSREGTEAFF,TGTGCCAGCTCCCAAATTTTTCGTAGCAGGGAGGGCACTGAAGCTTTCTTT,.,TRBJ1-1,.,TRBV18
CASSQDPQGRDYGYTF,TGCGCCAGCAGCCAAGATCCCCAGGGGAGGGACTATGGCTACACCTTC,.,TRBJ1-2,few,TRBV4-3
CASSLGFGGGGPLGFTEAFF,TGTGCCAGCAGCTTAGGGTTTGGAGGGGGTGGGCCCCTGGGTTTCACTGAAGCTTTCTTT,.,TRBJ1-1,.,TRBV7-6
CASSDPGLSAKLFF,TGTGCCAGCAGTGACCCCGGACTGAGTGCAAAACTGTTTTTT,.,TRBJ1-4,.,TRBV25-1
CASSLGVPEDEQFF,TGCGCCAGCAGCTTGGGGGTCCCCGAGGATGAGCAGTTCTTC,.,TRBJ2-1,.,TRBV5-1